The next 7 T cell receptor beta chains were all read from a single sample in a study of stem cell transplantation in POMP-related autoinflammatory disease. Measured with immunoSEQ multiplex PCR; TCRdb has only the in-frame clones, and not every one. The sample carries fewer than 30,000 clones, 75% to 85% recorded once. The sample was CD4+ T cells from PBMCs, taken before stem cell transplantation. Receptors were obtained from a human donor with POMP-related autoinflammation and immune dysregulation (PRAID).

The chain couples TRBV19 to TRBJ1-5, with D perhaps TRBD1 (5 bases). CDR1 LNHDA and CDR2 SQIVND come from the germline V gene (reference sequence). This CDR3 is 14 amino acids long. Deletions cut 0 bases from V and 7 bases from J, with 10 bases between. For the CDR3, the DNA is TGTGCCAGTAGTATAGAGGGGGTCGGGCAGCCCCAGCATTTT. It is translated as CASSIEGVGQPQHF.

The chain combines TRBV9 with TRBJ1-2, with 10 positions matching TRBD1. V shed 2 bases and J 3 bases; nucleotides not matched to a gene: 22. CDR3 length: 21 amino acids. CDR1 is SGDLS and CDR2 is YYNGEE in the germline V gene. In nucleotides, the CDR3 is TGTGCCAGCAGCGTCCGGGCCACGGGACAGGGGAAAACCGCCCTCTACTATGGCTACACCTTC. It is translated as CASSVRATGQGKTALYYGYTF.

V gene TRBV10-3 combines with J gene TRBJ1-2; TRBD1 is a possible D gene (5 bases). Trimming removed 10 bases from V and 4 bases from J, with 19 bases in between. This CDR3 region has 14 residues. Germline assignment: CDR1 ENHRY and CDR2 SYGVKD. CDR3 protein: CATADRGMGYGYTF. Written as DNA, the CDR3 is TGTGCCACCGCCGATAGGGGAATGGGCTATGGCTACACCTTC.

CDR3 bases: TGTGCCAGCAGCCCGGACAACACTCGATCTGGAAACACCATATATTTT. Residues: CASSPDNTRSGNTIYF. This chain connects TRBV4-2 to TRBJ1-3, with D perhaps matching TRBD1 (5 bases). Trimming pared 4 bases from V and 1 base from J, leaving 14 bases between. This CDR3 spans 16 amino acids. Germline V gene lookup returns CDR1 LGHNA and CDR2 YNFKEQ.

CDR3 amino acids: CASSLGPRQETQYF. The CDR3 DNA is TGTGCCAGCAGCTTGGGGCCGCGGCAAGAGACCCAGTACTTC. The V gene is TRBV5-6, the J gene TRBJ2-5, with D uncertain. V was pared by 0 bases and J by 2 bases, with 8 bases between. Germline V lookup: CDR1 SGHDT, CDR2 YYEEEE. CDR3 length equals 14 residues.

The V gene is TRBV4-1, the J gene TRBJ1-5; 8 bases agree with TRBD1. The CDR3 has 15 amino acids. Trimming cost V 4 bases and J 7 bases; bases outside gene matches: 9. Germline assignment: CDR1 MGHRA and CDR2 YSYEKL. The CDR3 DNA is TGCGCCAGCAGCCCAGACTCGGACAGGGTGCAGCCCCAGCATTTT. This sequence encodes CASSPDSDRVQPQHF.

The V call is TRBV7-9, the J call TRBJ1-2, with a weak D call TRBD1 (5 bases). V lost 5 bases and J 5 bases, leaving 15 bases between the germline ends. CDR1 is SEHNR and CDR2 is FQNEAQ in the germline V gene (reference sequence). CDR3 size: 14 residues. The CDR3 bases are TGTGCCAGCAGCAGCGGTAGGGGATCTTATGGCTACACCTTC. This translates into CASSSGRGSYGYTF.